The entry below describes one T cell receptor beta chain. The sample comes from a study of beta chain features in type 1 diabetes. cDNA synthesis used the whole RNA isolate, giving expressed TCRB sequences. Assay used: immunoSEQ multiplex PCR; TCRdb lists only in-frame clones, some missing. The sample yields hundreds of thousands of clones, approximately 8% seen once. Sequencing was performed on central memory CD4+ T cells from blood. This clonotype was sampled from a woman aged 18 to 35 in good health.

The CDR3 here is CASSLLRHSYEQYF. The CDR3 nucleotides are TGTGCCAGCAGCCTCCTCCGGCACTCCTACGAGCAGTACTTC. This chain connects TRBV28 to TRBJ2-7; D not resolved. V was trimmed by 6 bases and J by 0 bases, leaving 12 bases between them. Germline V lookup: CDR1 MDHEN, CDR2 SYDVKM. This CDR3 has 14 residues.